This T cell receptor beta chain appears in the sequencing data of a study of CD8 T cells in ankylosing spondylitis. Study observations and caveats: Ankylosing spondylitis blood appeared to carry a characteristic TCR beta motif of seven to nine highly homologous variants.

This clonotype was seen a few times. Its target is unknown. The CDR3 covers 19 residues. The germline V and J ends were trimmed by 3 bases and 0 bases, with 23 bases remaining between them. Per germline, CDR1 SGHAT and CDR2 FQNNGV. One entry per CDR3 protein, called by TCRdb with MiXCR from the 5' RACE reads. The sample records roughly 440,000 distinct CDR3 sequences, roughly a sixth being singletons. The chain has TRBV11-2 and TRBJ1-2; tentative D call: TRBD1 (5 bases). The specimen sequenced was blood, either unsorted or a sorted T cell fraction (not recorded which). The sequence was collected from a male donor with ankylosing spondylitis. In nucleotides, the CDR3 is TGTGCCAGCAGCTTCCTGTCCACTCCCAGACAGACCGCTAACTATGGCTACACCTTC. Amino acid sequence: CASSFLSTPRQTANYGYTF.